This T cell receptor (beta chain) was documented in a study of T cells in localized non-small cell lung cancer. This CDR3 spans 16 amino acids. Germline values: CDR1 SGHRS, CDR2 YFSETQ. With 0 bases removed from V and 1 base from J, the gap between germline ends came to 10 bases. Only in-frame clones appear in the TCRdb table, and some are missing; sequencing was by immunoSEQ multiplex PCR. Of thousands of clones in the sample, 28% were seen once. The receptor's source is a male donor older than 55 with stage III squamous cell lung carcinoma. The sample consisted of lung tumor tissue, taken before any cancer treatment. The genes are TRBV5-1 and TRBJ2-2; D possibly corresponds to TRBD2 (5 bases). The chain's CDR3 is CASSLEIGVNTGELFF. CDR3 DNA: TGCGCCAGCAGCTTGGAGATCGGGGTGAACACCGGGGAGCTGTTTTTT.